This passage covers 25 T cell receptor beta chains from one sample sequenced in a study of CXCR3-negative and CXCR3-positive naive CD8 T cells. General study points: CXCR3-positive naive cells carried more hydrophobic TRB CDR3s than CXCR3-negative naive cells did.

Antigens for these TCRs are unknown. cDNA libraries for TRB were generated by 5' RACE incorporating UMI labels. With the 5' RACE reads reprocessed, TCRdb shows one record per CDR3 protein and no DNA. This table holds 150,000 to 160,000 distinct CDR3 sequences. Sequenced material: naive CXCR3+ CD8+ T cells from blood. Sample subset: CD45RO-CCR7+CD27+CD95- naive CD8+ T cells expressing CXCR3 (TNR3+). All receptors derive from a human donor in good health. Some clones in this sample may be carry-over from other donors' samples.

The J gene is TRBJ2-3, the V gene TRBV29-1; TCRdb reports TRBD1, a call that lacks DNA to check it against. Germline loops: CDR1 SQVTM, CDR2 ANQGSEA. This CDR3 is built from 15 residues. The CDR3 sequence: CSVDGTDTSTDTQYF.

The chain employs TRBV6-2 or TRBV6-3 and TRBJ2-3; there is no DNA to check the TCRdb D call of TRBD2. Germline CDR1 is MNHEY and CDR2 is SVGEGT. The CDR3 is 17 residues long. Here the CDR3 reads CASSEGLAEPLTDTQYF.

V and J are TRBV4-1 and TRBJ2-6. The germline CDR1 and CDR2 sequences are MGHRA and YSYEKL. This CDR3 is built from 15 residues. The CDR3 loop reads CASSQVQSGANVLTF.

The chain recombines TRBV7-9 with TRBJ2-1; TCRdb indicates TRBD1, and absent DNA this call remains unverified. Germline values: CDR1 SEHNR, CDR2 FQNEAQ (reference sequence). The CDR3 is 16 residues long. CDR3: CASSPLRSGVYNEQFF.

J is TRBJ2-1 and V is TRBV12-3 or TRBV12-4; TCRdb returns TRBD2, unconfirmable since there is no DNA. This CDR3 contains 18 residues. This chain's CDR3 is CASSLGLAGPMGYNEQFF.

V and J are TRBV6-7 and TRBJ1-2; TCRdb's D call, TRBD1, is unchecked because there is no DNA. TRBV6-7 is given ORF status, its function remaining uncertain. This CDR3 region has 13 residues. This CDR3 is CASTERGTDGYTF.

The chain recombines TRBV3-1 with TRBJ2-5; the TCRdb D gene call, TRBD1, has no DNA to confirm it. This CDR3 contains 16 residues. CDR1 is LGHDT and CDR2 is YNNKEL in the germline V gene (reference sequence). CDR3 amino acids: CASSHGQGALQETQYF.

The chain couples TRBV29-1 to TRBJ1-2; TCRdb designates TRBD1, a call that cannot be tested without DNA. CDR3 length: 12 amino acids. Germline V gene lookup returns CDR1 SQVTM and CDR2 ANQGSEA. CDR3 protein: CSVTGGVYGYTF.

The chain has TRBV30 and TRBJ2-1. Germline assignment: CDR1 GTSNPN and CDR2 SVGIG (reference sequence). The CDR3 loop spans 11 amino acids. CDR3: CAWSDGNEQFF. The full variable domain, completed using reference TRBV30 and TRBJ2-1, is SQTIHQWPATLVQPVGSPLSLECTVEGTSNPNLYWYRQAAGRGLQLLFYSVGIGQISSEVPQNLSASRPQDRQFILSSKKLLLSDSGFYLCAWSDGNEQFFGPGTRLTVL.

The CDR3: CASSQLYQDNYVEQYF. The chain has TRBV14 and TRBJ2-7; the TRBD1 assignment by TCRdb is unverifiable without DNA. The CDR3 has 16 residues. The germline V gene encodes CDR1 SGHDN and CDR2 FVKESK. Complete variable domain (other parts from reference TRBV14 and TRBJ2-7): EAGVTQFPSHSVIEKGQTVTLRCDPISGHDNLYWYRRVMGKEIKFLLHFVKESKQDESGMPNNRFLAERTGGTYSTLKVQPAELEDSGVYFCASSQLYQDNYVEQYFGPGTRLTVT.

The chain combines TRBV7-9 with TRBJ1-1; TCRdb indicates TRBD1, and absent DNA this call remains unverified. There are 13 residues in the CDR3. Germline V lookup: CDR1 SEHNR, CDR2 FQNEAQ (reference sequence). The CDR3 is CASSSQQGPEAFF.

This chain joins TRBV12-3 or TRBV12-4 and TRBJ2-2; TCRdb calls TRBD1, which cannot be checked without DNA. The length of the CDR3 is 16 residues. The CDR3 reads CASSSSGQRGTGELFF.

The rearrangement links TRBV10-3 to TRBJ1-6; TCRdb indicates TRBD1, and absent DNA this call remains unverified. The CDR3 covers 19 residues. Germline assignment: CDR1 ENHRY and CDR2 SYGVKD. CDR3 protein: CAISESTPGGARYNSPLLF.

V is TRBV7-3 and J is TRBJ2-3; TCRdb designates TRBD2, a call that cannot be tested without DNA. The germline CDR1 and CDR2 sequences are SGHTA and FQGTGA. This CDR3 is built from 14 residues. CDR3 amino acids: CASSPSLDTDTQYF.

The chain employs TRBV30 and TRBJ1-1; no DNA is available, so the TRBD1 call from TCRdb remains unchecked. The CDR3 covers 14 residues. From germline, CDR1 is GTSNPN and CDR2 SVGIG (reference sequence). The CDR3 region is CPWSATPWGTEAFF.

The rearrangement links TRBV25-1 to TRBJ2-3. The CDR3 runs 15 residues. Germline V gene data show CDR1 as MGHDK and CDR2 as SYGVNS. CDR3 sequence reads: CASSELQETSDTQYF.

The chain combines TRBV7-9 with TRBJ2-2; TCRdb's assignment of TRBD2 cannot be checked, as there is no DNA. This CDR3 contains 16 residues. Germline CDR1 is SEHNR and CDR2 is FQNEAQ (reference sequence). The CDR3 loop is CASSTGRGPNTGELFF.

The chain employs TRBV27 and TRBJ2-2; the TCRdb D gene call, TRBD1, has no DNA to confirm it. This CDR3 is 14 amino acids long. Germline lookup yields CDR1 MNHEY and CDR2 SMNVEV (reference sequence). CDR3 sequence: CASSWQGITGELFF.

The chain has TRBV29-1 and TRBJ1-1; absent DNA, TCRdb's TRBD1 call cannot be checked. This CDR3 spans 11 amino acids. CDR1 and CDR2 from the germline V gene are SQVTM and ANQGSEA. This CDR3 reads CSVPTGPVAFF.

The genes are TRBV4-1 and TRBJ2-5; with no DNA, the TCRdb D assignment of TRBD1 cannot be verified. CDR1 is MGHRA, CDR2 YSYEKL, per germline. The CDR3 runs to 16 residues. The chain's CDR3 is CASSQKFAGQGETQYF.

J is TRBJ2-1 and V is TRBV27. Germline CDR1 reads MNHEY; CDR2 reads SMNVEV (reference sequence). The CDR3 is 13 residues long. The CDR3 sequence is CASSEGSYNEQFF.

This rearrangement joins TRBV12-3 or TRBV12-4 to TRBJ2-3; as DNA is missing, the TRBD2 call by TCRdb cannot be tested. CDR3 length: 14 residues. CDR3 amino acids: CASTRTRSTDTQYF.

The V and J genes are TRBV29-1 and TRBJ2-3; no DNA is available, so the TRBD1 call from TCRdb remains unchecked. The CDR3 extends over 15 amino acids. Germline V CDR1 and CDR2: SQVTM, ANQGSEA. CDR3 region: CSVEGGTGGTDTQYF.

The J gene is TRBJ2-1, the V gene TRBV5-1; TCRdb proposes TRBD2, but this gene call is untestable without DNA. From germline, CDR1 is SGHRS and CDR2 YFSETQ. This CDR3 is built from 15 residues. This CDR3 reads CASSLLAGPYNEQFF.

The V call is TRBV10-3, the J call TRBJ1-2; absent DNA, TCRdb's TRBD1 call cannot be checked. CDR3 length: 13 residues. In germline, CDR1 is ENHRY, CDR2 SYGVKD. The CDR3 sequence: CAISAGTGSGYTF.